This T cell receptor (beta chain) was identified in a study of T cells in Graves' hyperthyroidism and ophthalmopathy. This clonotype has only a few counts. Its target is not known. Study-wide results and limits: Ophthalmopathy and stable hyperthyroidism were separated by a 13 V-J model. Blood also carried most thyroid clonotypes expanded above 0.001.

Germline V gene lookup returns CDR1 DFQATT and CDR2 SNEGSKA (reference sequence). The CDR3 runs to 14 residues. With 3 bases removed from V and 1 base from J, the gap between germline ends came to 10 bases. Amplified regions were TCR beta CDR3 sequences from RNA transcripts. First-round RT-PCR with HTBI primers amplified the TCR CDR3 region. One entry per CDR3 protein, called by TCRdb with MiXCR from the multiplex PCR reads. The table includes approximately 690,000 distinct CDR3 sequences, under 25% detected once. The sequencing sample was made of blood. This receptor was taken from a man aged 25 to 40 with Graves' ophthalmopathy. The chain is built from TRBV20-1 and TRBJ1-5, with D unclear. The CDR3 here is CSASEPLSNQPQHF. The CDR3 DNA follows: TGCAGTGCTAGCGAGCCACTAAGCAATCAGCCCCAGCATTTT.